A selection of T cell receptor beta chains follows, all from one sample in a study of blood T cell repertoires in COVID-19. TCRdb's table, derived via immunoSEQ multiplex PCR, lists solely in-frame clones and lacks some. The sample has 30,000 to 40,000 clones, over 75% seen once. Input material: peripheral blood. The receptors were gathered from a human donor in a cohort sampled during active COVID-19. CDR3s include the opening cysteine and the closing phenylalanine or tryptophan. Each record gives: J gene, V gene, D gene, clone size, CDR3 length, CDR3 DNA, CDR3 protein. D genes are given only for firm matches. Clone size is stated in some rows and not others, as once, few, many or a class when expanded.

TRBJ1-5 | TRBV7-9 | TRBD1 | - | 14 | TGTGCCAGCAGCTTCGGACAGGGCGGTGTGGCCCAGCATTTT | CASSFGQGGVAQHF
TRBJ2-1 | TRBV6-5 | - | - | 16 | TGTGCCAGCAGTTACTCGGAGCGGGTGACCTACAATGAGCAGTTCTTC | CASSYSERVTYNEQFF
TRBJ1-5 | TRBV5-6 | - | - | 14 | TGTGCCAGCAGCTTAGCCCCTTACAATCAGCCCCAGCATTTT | CASSLAPYNQPQHF
TRBJ2-2 | TRBV5-4 | TRBD1 | - | 16 | TGTGCCAGCAGCTTGGTAGGGACAGGGGGAACCGGGGAGCTGTTTTTT | CASSLVGTGGTGELFF
TRBJ2-7 | TRBV11-2 | TRBD1 | - | 16 | TGTGCCAGCAAGCACCTCAGGGGGAGAACCTCCTACGAGCAGTACTTC | CASKHLRGRTSYEQYF
TRBJ2-5 | TRBV7-2 | - | - | 14 | TGTGCCAGCAGCAAAGGGACAACTGGGGAGACCCAGTACTTC | CASSKGTTGETQYF
TRBJ2-7 | TRBV6-5 | - | - | 15 | TGTGCCAGCAGTTACGGAGTCACTACCCGCTACGAGCAGTACTTC | CASSYGVTTRYEQYF
TRBJ1-2 | TRBV6-5 | TRBD1 | - | 15 | TGTGCCAGCAGTTTAGACAGGGGGAACGGCTATGGCTACACCTTC | CASSLDRGNGYGYTF
TRBJ2-3 | TRBV24-1 | - | - | 16 | TGTGCCACCAGTGACCAGGACAGCTCTAGCACAGATACGCAGTATTTT | CATSDQDSSSTDTQYF
TRBJ2-7 | TRBV12-5 | TRBD2 | once | 16 | TGTGCTAGTGGTTCCTCTAGCGGGAGGGCCGGCTACGAGCAGTACTTC | CASGSSSGRAGYEQYF
TRBJ2-7 | TRBV4-3 | - | - | 14 | TGCGCCAGCAGCCAAGACAGGGTAGACTACGAGCAGTACTTC | CASSQDRVDYEQYF
TRBJ1-3 | TRBV6-2/TRBV6-3 | - | few | 12 | TGTGCCAGCAGTTATGTCGGGGACACCATATATTTT | CASSYVGDTIYF
TRBJ2-1 | TRBV11-3 | - | - | 15 | TGTGCCAGCAGCTTAGGCGGGACGACCTACAATGAGCAGTTCTTC | CASSLGGTTYNEQFF
TRBJ1-4 | TRBV5-1 | TRBD1 | - | 14 | TGCGCCAGCAGCAGAGGGGGCGAGAATGAAAAACTGTTTTTT | CASSRGGENEKLFF
TRBJ1-1 | TRBV5-1 | - | - | 14 | TGCGCCAGCAGCTCACAGGGTGGTGGCACTGAAGCTTTCTTT | CASSSQGGGTEAFF
TRBJ2-1 | TRBV6-5 | - | - | 12 | TGTGCCAGCAAACGGGAGAGAAATGAGCAGTTCTTC | CASKRERNEQFF
TRBJ1-6 | TRBV29-1 | - | once | 14 | TGCAGCGTTGCTGAGGGGGTAGAGAATTCACCCCTCCACTTT | CSVAEGVENSPLHF
TRBJ2-1 | TRBV9 | - | - | 12 | TGTGCCAGCAGCGTAGACGGGAGTTTGAAGTTCTTC | CASSVDGSLKFF
TRBJ1-1 | TRBV7-2 | TRBD1 | - | 15 | TGTGCCAGCAGCTCCTGGACAGGCCTGAACACTGAAGCTTTCTTT | CASSSWTGLNTEAFF
TRBJ1-2 | TRBV6-1 | - | - | 12 | TGTGCCAGCAGTGAAGACATCTATGGCTACACCTTC | CASSEDIYGYTF
TRBJ1-1 | TRBV29-1 | - | - | 15 | TGCAGCGTTGAAGTCGTTAGACAGCCGAACACTGAAGCTTTCTTT | CSVEVVRQPNTEAFF
TRBJ2-1 | TRBV25-1 | TRBD2 | - | 18 | TGTGCCAGCAGTGAAAGGAAGACTAGCGGGGATAGCTACAATGAGCAGTTCTTC | CASSERKTSGDSYNEQFF
TRBJ2-3 | TRBV7-9 | TRBD1 | once | 16 | TGTGCCAGCAGCGCCCTACGGGACAGGATCACAGATACGCAGTATTTT | CASSALRDRITDTQYF
TRBJ1-2 | TRBV7-6 | - | - | 14 | TGTGCCAGCAGCCCCGACAGAGCTAACTATGGCTACACCTTC | CASSPDRANYGYTF
TRBJ2-5 | TRBV7-3 | TRBD1 | - | 16 | TGTGCCAGCAGCTTACTCGCCGGGACAGGGGAAGAGACCCAGTACTTC | CASSLLAGTGEETQYF
TRBJ2-5 | TRBV7-9 | TRBD1 | - | 15 | TGTGCCAGCACCGGGGACAGGGGGCTTCAAGAGACCCAGTACTTC | CASTGDRGLQETQYF
TRBJ2-2 | TRBV9 | TRBD2 | - | 17 | TGTGCCAGCAGCGTGGGTAGCGGGAGAGCCCACACCGGGGAGCTGTTTTTT | CASSVGSGRAHTGELFF
TRBJ1-2 | TRBV6-1 | - | - | 13 | TGTGCCAGCAGTTATGGACAATACTATGGCTACACCTTC | CASSYGQYYGYTF
TRBJ1-1 | TRBV6-5 | - | once | 15 | TGTGCCAGCAGTTATCGTCCCAGGGGTGGCACTGAAGCTTTCTTT | CASSYRPRGGTEAFF
TRBJ2-1 | TRBV21-1 | - | - | 11 | TGTGCCAGCAGCAAAATCGGGGGGCAGTTCTTC | CASSKIGGQFF
TRBJ2-5 | TRBV6-5 | TRBD2 | - | 15 | TGTGCCAGCAGATTCTTGAGACTAGCGGTGGAGACCCAGTACTTC | CASRFLRLAVETQYF
TRBJ2-1 | TRBV2 | TRBD2 | once | 14 | TGTGCCACCTCTAGCGGGAGCCACTACAATGAGCAGTTCTTC | CATSSGSHYNEQFF
TRBJ1-3 | TRBV27 | TRBD1 | - | 17 | TGTGCCAGCAGTCCCTCCGGGACAGGGCTTTCGGGAAACACCATATATTTT | CASSPSGTGLSGNTIYF
TRBJ2-2 | TRBV6-1 | TRBD1 | - | 16 | TGTGCCAGCAGTGAAGGGTTCAGGGGGCGCGGCGGGGAGCTGTTTTTT | CASSEGFRGRGGELFF
TRBJ2-6 | TRBV2 | TRBD1 | - | 14 | TGTGCCAGCAGGACAGGGCCTGGGGCCAACGTCCTGACTTTC | CASRTGPGANVLTF
TRBJ1-1 | TRBV21-1 | - | - | 13 | TGTGCCAGCGTCGACAGGGGGCGAACTGAAGCTTTCTTT | CASVDRGRTEAFF
TRBJ1-2 | TRBV27 | - | - | 14 | TGTGCCAGCAGTTCCTCTGGGGGGGCTAGAGGCTACACCTTC | CASSSSGGARGYTF
TRBJ1-1 | TRBV6-1 | - | - | 14 | TGTGCCAGCAGTGAACAGGGGAAGAACACTGAAGCTTTCTTT | CASSEQGKNTEAFF
TRBJ2-5 | TRBV5-6 | TRBD2 | - | 14 | TGTGCCAGCAGCGGCGGGGGGCAGGGAGGGACCCAGTACTTC | CASSGGGQGGTQYF
TRBJ1-5 | TRBV10-2 | - | few | 15 | TGCGCCAGCAGTGAGTCAAGCAGGGTCAATCAGCCCCAGCATTTT | CASSESSRVNQPQHF
TRBJ2-7 | TRBV5-8 | TRBD2 | few | 15 | TGTGCCAGCAGCTTGGGGGTAGCGGGAGGAAACGAGCAGTACTTC | CASSLGVAGGNEQYF
TRBJ2-7 | TRBV5-1 | TRBD2 | - | 14 | TGCGCCAGCAGCTTTGGCGGGAGAGGGAACGAGCAGTACTTC | CASSFGGRGNEQYF
TRBJ2-5 | TRBV19 | - | - | 16 | TGTGCCAGTAGTATGGCCCCACAAACCCTCCAAGAGACCCAGTACTTC | CASSMAPQTLQETQYF
TRBJ2-7 | TRBV13 | TRBD1 | - | 13 | TGTGCCAGCAGCCCCCGGACAGGGGTTGAGCAGTACTTC | CASSPRTGVEQYF
TRBJ1-6 | TRBV30 | - | - | 12 | TGTGCCTGGACGCGGGGTTGGTCACCCCTCCACTTT | CAWTRGWSPLHF
TRBJ2-2 | TRBV7-2 | TRBD1 | once | 17 | TGTGCCAGCAGCTCGATGCTACAGGGGGCGTTCACCGGGGAGCTGTTTTTT | CASSSMLQGAFTGELFF